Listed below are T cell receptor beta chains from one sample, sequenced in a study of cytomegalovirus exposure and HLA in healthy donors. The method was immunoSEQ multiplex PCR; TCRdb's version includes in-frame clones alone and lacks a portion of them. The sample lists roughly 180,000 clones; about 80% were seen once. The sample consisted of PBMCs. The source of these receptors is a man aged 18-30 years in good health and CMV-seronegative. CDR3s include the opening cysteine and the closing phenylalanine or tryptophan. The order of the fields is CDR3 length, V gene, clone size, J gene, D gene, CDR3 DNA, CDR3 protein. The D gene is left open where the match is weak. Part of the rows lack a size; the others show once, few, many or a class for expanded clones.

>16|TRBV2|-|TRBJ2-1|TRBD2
TGTGCCAGCAGTAACACCGGACTAGCTTCCTACAATGAGCAGTTCTTC
CASSNTGLASYNEQFF
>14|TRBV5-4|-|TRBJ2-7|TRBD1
TGTGCCAGCAGCCCAGGACAGGGGGTCCACGAGCAGTACTTC
CASSPGQGVHEQYF
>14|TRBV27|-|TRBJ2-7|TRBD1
TGTGCCAGCAGTTCGACCGGGACAGCCTACGAGCAGTACTTC
CASSSTGTAYEQYF
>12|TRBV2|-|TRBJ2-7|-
TGTGCCAGCTCTCAGGGGTCCTTGGAGCAGTACTTC
CASSQGSLEQYF
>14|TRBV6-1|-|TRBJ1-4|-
TGTGCCAGCAGGGAGACACAGGGTAATGAAAAACTGTTTTTT
CASRETQGNEKLFF
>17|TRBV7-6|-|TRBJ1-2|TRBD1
TGTGCCAGCAGCTTAGCGCCGGGACAGGGGCTGGTCTATGGCTACACCTTC
CASSLAPGQGLVYGYTF
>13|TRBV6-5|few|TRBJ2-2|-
TGTGCCAGCATCGGTACAGTCCCCGGGGAGCTGTTTTTT
CASIGTVPGELFF
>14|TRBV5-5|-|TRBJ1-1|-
TGTGCCAGCAGCTTGGGTATTCCTAACACTGAAGCTTTCTTT
CASSLGIPNTEAFF
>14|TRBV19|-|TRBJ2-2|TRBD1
TGTGCCAGTAGTAGGACAGGTTTCACCGGGGAGCTGTTTTTT
CASSRTGFTGELFF
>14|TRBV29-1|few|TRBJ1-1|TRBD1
TGCAGCGGTGTAAGGGTAGACAGGGGAACTGAAGCTTTCTTT
CSGVRVDRGTEAFF
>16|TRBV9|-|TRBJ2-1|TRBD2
TGTGCCAGCAGCGTGGCTAGCGGGAGCCTCTACAATGAGCAGTTCTTC
CASSVASGSLYNEQFF
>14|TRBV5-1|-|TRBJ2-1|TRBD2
TGCGCCAGCAGCTTCGGGACTAGCGGGAATGAGCAGTTCTTC
CASSFGTSGNEQFF
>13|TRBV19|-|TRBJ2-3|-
TGTGCCAGTAGTATAGAAGCGTCAGATACGCAGTATTTT
CASSIEASDTQYF
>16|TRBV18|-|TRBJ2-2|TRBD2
TGTGCCAGCTCCCAAGGACTAGCGAGGATCCCCGGGGAGCTGTTTTTT
CASSQGLARIPGELFF
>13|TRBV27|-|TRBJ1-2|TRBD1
TGTGCCAGCAGCCGGACAGGACGAGATGGCTACACCTTC
CASSRTGRDGYTF
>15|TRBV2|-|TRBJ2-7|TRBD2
TGTGCCAGCAGGAACGGGAGGGCTCGCGCCTACGAGCAGTACTTC
CASRNGRARAYEQYF
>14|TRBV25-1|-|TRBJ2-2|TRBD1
TGTGCCAGCAGGGGGACAGGGCTCACCGGGGAGCTGTTTTTT
CASRGTGLTGELFF
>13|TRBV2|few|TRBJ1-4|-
TGTGCCAGCAGTGAGTCTAGGGGTGAAAAACTGTTTTTT
CASSESRGEKLFF
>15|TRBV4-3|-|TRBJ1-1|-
TGCGCCAGCAGCCAGAGACGAGGGCTACACACTGAAGCTTTCTTT
CASSQRRGLHTEAFF
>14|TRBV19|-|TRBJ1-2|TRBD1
TGTGCCAGTAGTCGAGGACAGGGATACTATGGCTACACCTTC
CASSRGQGYYGYTF
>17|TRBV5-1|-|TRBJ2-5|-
TGCGCCAGCAGCGCTTGGGGCAGGAGGGGAAAGCAAGAGACCCAGTACTTC
CASSAWGRRGKQETQYF
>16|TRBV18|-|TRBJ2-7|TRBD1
TGTGCCAGCTCACCGACCCGGGACAGGGTGAGGAACGAGCAGTACTTC
CASSPTRDRVRNEQYF
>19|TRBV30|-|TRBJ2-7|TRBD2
TGTGCCTGGGCTCGTTACAGGGGACTAGCGGGAGGGACAGATTACGAGCAGTACTTC
CAWARYRGLAGGTDYEQYF
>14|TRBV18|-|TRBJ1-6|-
TGTGCCAGCTCTCTTGACACATTTAATTCACCCCTCCACTTT
CASSLDTFNSPLHF
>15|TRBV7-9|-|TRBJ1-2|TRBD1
TGTGCCAGCAGCTCGGCCACAGGGGCGGACTATGGCTACACCTTC
CASSSATGADYGYTF
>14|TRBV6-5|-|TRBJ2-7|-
TGTGCCAGCAGGACATCCCAGGGGTCTTACGAGCAGTACTTC
CASRTSQGSYEQYF
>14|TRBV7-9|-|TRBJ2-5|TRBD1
TGTGCCAGCAGTTCCGACAGGGTCAAAGAGACCCAGTACTTC
CASSSDRVKETQYF
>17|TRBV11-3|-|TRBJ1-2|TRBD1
TGTGCCAGCAGCTTAAGGGCCAGGACAGGGGCTACCGATGGCTACACCTTC
CASSLRARTGATDGYTF
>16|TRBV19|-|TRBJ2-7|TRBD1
TGTGCCAGTAGTATTCGGGACAGCGTGACTCGCGACGAGCAGTACTTC
CASSIRDSVTRDEQYF
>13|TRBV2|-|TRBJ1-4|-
TGTGCCAGCATGAGAGGATCAAATGAAAAACTGTTTTTT
CASMRGSNEKLFF
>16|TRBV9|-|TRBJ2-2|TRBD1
TGTGCCAGCAGTCTTACAGGGGTAACGGGGACCGGGGAGCTGTTTTTT
CASSLTGVTGTGELFF
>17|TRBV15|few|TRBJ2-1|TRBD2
TGTGCCACCAGCAGAGATCCTAGCGGGAGCCCCTACAATGAGCAGTTCTTC
CATSRDPSGSPYNEQFF
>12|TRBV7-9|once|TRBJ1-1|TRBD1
TGTGCCAGCAGTGACAGACAGGGGGAAGCTTTCTTT
CASSDRQGEAFF
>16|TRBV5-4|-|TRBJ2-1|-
TGTGCCAGCACCCCATGGAGAGGAAACTCCTACAATGAGCAGTTCTTC
CASTPWRGNSYNEQFF
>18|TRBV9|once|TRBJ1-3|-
TGTGCCAGCAGCGTAGTTGACAATGGCGGGGCTTCTGGAAACACCATATATTTT
CASSVVDNGGASGNTIYF
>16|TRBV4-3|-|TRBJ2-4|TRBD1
TGCGCCAGCAGCCAAGAAGGTGACAGGGGGCTGTCCATTCAGTACTTC
CASSQEGDRGLSIQYF
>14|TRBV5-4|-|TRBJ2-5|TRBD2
TGTGCCAGCAGCTTGAATACAGCGGGGGAGACCCAGTACTTC
CASSLNTAGETQYF
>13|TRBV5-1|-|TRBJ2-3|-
TGCGCCAGCAAATCGGGGAGTCTAGATACGCAGTATTTT
CASKSGSLDTQYF
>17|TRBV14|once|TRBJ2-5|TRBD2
TGTGCCAGCAGCGCCAGACTACTAGCGGGGGGGATGGAGACCCAGTACTTC
CASSARLLAGGMETQYF
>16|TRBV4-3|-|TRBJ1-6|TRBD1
TGCGCCAGCAGACGTACAGGGGGGGATTATAATTCACCCCTCCACTTT
CASRRTGGDYNSPLHF
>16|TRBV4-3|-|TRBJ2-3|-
TGCGCCAGCAGCCAAGATCCCACAGCATTCACAGATACGCAGTATTTT
CASSQDPTAFTDTQYF
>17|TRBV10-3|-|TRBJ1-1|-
TGTGCCATCAGTGAGTCTGGACCGAGACAGCGCAACACTGAAGCTTTCTTT
CAISESGPRQRNTEAFF
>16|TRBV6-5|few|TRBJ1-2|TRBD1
TGTGCCAGCAGTTACGCCATCCTTCAGGGGGAAAATGGCTACACCTTC
CASSYAILQGENGYTF
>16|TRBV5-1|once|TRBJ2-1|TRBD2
TGCGCCAGCAGCCTGCCGTCCGGGACTACTAACAATGAGCAGTTCTTC
CASSLPSGTTNNEQFF
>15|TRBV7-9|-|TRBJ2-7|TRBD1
TGTGCCAGCAGGCCTCCGGGACAGGGAAAGGGCGAGCAGTACTTC
CASRPPGQGKGEQYF
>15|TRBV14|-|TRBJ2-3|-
TGTGCCAGCAGCCTGGGGGACACCTCCACAGATACGCAGTATTTT
CASSLGDTSTDTQYF
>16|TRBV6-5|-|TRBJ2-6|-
TGTGCCAGCAGTTACTCGTTGCGTTCTGGGGCCAACGTCCTGACTTTC
CASSYSLRSGANVLTF
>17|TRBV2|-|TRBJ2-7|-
TGTGCCAGCAGTGAGCGAGCGGAGCAGGGGGGCACCTACGAGCAGTACTTC
CASSERAEQGGTYEQYF
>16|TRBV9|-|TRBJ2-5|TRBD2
TGTGCCAGCAGCGTAGATAGCGGGTCTTACCAAGAGACCCAGTACTTC
CASSVDSGSYQETQYF
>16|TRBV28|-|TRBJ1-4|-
TGTGCCAGCAGTTTACCCCCCGGGGGGGTTGGGGAAAAACTGTTTTTT
CASSLPPGGVGEKLFF
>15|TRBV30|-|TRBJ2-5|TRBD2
TGTGCCTGGAGTATAGCGGGGGGGCCTGGAGAGACCCAGTACTTC
CAWSIAGGPGETQYF
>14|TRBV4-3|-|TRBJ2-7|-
TGCGCCAGCAGCCAAGGGCAGGGAACCTACGAGCAGTACTTC
CASSQGQGTYEQYF
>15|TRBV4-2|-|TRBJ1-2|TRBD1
TGTGCCAGCAGCCAAGTAGACAGGGAAAACTATGGCTACACCTTC
CASSQVDRENYGYTF